What follows are 12 T cell receptor beta chains derived from one specimen sequenced in a study of cytomegalovirus exposure and HLA in healthy donors. The PCR had 60 Vbeta and 13 Jbeta primers. Produced via immunoSEQ multiplex PCR; TCRdb's table is partial and in-frame only. The sample records 150,000 to 200,000 clones, almost 80% being singletons. Sequenced material: PBMCs. Source of these receptors: a woman in her forties or fifties in good health and CMV-seronegative.

The chain combines TRBV28 with TRBJ2-5; the D gene is possibly TRBD1 (5 bases). Trimming shortened V by 1 base and J by 4 bases, and 10 bases separated the two germline ends. This CDR3 is built from 14 residues. Germline values: CDR1 MDHEN, CDR2 SYDVKM. Here the CDR3 DNA reads TGTGCCAGCAGTTTATACCAGGGAAGAGAGACCCAGTACTTC. Its translation: CASSLYQGRETQYF.

The CDR3 coding sequence is TGTGCCAGCAGCTACCATCAGGAGCAGTACTTC. It specifies CASSYHQEQYF. The chain employs TRBV7-2 and TRBJ2-7; D ambiguous. V lost 4 bases, J lost 7 bases, and 8 bases lay in between. This CDR3 spans 11 amino acids. Germline CDR1 reads SGHTA; CDR2 reads FQGNSA.

This clone occurred once. The rearrangement uses TRBV18 and TRBJ2-4, with a weak D call TRBD1 (5 bases). Germline V CDR1 and CDR2: KGHSH, LQKENI. V was clipped by 2 bases and J by 6 bases, with 23 bases between them. There are 18 residues in the CDR3. CDR3 coding DNA: TGTGCCAGCTCACCAGCTACACAGCCAGGGCTCGTCGCAAACATTCAGTACTTC. As protein: CASSPATQPGLVANIQYF.

The chain carries TRBV4-3 and TRBJ2-3; TRBD1 agrees at 7 bases. Losses at the gene ends were 0 bases for V and 4 bases for J; bases not matched to a gene: 10. From germline, CDR1 is LGHNA and CDR2 YSLEER. The CDR3 loop spans 17 amino acids. In DNA form, the CDR3 reads TGCGCCAGCAGCCAAGATACAACCAGGGGGTTTGCAGATACGCAGTATTTT. Translated: CASSQDTTRGFADTQYF.

In this sample, this clone turned up once. CDR3 amino acids: CASSEGPLWAEDHEQFF. The CDR3 bases are TGTGCCAGCAGTGAAGGGCCCCTGTGGGCGGAGGACCATGAGCAGTTCTTC. This chain links TRBV6-4 with TRBJ2-1; D is perhaps TRBD2 (5 bases). From germline, CDR1 is MRHNA and CDR2 SNTAGT. The CDR3 runs to 17 residues. The ends were cut back, 3 bases at V and 8 bases at J, with 23 bases in the middle.

The table lists this clone with a count of one. The chain has TRBV7-9 and TRBJ2-3; TRBD1 might be the D (6 bases). The CDR3 extends over 15 amino acids. Germline CDR1 is SEHNR and CDR2 is FQNEAQ (reference sequence). V was shortened by 8 bases and J by 6 bases, with 21 bases between the two germline ends. CDR3 sequence reads: CASGPTGTHRDTQYF. CDR3 DNA sequence: TGTGCCAGCGGGCCCACAGGGACCCACCGCGATACGCAGTATTTT.

This chain joins TRBV7-2 and TRBJ2-7; a possible D gene is TRBD2 (5 bases). The CDR3 has 14 residues. V lost 4 bases, J lost 4 bases, and 14 bases lay in between. Looked up from germline, CDR1 is SGHTA and CDR2 is FQGNSA. CDR3 bases: TGTGCCAGCAGCTCTGATCGGGGTGGATACGAGCAGTACTTC. Its protein product is CASSSDRGGYEQYF.

This clone was counted once. The chain carries TRBV5-1 and TRBJ2-1; 12 nucleotides agree with TRBD2. Germline CDR1 SGHRS, CDR2 YFSETQ. CDR3 length: 17 residues. J was trimmed by 5 bases and V by 1 base; bases with no gene match: 7. The CDR3 protein is CASSLQASGRGNNEQFF. CDR3 bases: TGCGCCAGCAGCTTGCAGGCTAGCGGGAGGGGTAACAATGAGCAGTTCTTC.

In this sample, this clone turned up once. The chain recombines TRBV6-4 with TRBJ2-3, with TRBD1 as a possible D gene (5 bases). CDR1 is MRHNA and CDR2 is SNTAGT in the germline V gene. The CDR3 totals 15 residues. Trimming took off 3 bases at V and 2 bases at J, with 12 bases between the two ends. As DNA, the CDR3 is TGTGCCAGCAGTGAGGATGACAGAATCACAGATACGCAGTATTTT. Its protein is CASSEDDRITDTQYF.

The chain carries TRBV11-2 and TRBJ2-5; a possible D gene is TRBD2 (6 bases). The length of the CDR3 is 16 residues. Deletions cut 2 bases from V and 4 bases from J, with 17 bases between. Germline CDR1 SGHAT, CDR2 FQNNGV. The DNA for the CDR3 is TGTGCCAGCAGCTTATGGGCGACCGGGGGAGGAGAGACCCAGTACTTC. It encodes CASSLWATGGGETQYF.

This sequence joins TRBV10-3 and TRBJ2-3, with 14 nucleotides matching TRBD2. Germline CDR1 is ENHRY and CDR2 is SYGVKD. There are 19 residues in the CDR3. The trim removed 7 bases at V and 6 bases at J, leaving 18 bases unmatched. The CDR3 nucleotides read TGTGCCATCAAGGCAGATTCCGGGACTAGCGGGAGAGTGGGGGATACGCAGTATTTT. It codes for CAIKADSGTSGRVGDTQYF.

The chain has TRBV19 and TRBJ2-2; D possibly corresponds to TRBD1 (6 bases). Germline V gene sequence: CDR1 LNHDA, CDR2 SQIVND (reference sequence). With 4 bases removed from V and 4 bases from J, the gap between germline ends came to 19 bases. CDR3 length equals 17 residues. The CDR3 sequence: CASSNRPGVWGTGELFF. The CDR3 DNA reads as TGTGCCAGTAGTAACCGCCCAGGGGTTTGGGGCACCGGGGAGCTGTTTTTT.